This T cell receptor beta chain was sequenced during a study of T cell repertoires and HLA-DP antigens. The wider study: DNA input averaged about 220 ng in sorted CD137+CD4+ and 1,200 ng in pre-culture CD4+.

This clone was seen once. Its antigen is currently unknown. The CDR3 sequence is 16 residues long. TCRdb's copy holds only in-frame clones and misses some; the assay was immunoSEQ multiplex PCR. The sample includes more than 90,000 clones, 80% to 95% of them seen just once. Material for sequencing was CD4+ T cells from PBMCs. The source is a woman aged 18-29 years in good health and CMV-seronegative. The gene calls are TRBV21-1 and TRBJ1-4; the table's D call of TRBD1 was not tested on the DNA. TRBV21-1 is noted as a pseudogene. CDR3 nucleotides: TGTGCCAGCAGCAAACGTTCGGGACAGGATAATGAAAAACTGTTTTTT. Translating it yields CASSKRSGQDNEKLFF.